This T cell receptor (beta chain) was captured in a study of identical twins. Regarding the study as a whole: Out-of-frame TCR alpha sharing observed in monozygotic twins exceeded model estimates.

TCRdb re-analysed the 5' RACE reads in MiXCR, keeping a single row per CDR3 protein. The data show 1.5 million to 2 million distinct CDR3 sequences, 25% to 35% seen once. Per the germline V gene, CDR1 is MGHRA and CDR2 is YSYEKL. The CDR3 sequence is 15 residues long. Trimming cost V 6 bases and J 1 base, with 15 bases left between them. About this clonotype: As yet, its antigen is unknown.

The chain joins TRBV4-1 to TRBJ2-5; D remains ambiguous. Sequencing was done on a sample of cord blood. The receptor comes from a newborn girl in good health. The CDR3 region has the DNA TGCGCCAGCAGTCGAACAATTGTGGGCCAAGAGACCCAGTACTTC. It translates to CASSRTIVGQETQYF.